This T cell receptor (beta chain) was identified in a study of cytomegalovirus exposure and HLA in healthy donors. Germline CDR1 and CDR2: KGHSH and LQKENI. Trimming cost V 6 bases and J 1 base, with 15 bases left between them. The CDR3 is 15 residues long. In regard to this clone: Antigen unknown.

Overall study results and limits: Three chains linked to CMV were shown in vitro to be specific for CMV antigens. What TCR beta sequences reportedly achieved was accurate prediction of HLA-A and HLA-B alleles in most subjects. Presence/absence analyses assumed roughly uniform sequencing depth across donors, which may not hold. Most observed TCR sequences were rare, whereas some public TCRs were detected in many donors.

A multiplex PCR was run with 60 Vbeta primers and 13 Jbeta primers. Assay: immunoSEQ multiplex PCR; the TCRdb copy retains only in-frame clones and omits some. Of hundreds of thousands of clones listed, 60% to 80% are singletons. This chain uses TRBV18 with TRBJ2-5, with D possibly matching TRBD2 (5 bases). The receptor was isolated from a woman aged 25-40 years in good health and CMV-seronegative. The sample consisted of PBMCs. This CDR3 is CASSQDSGRQETQYF. In nucleotides, the CDR3 is TGTGCCAGCTCTCAGGACTCCGGACGCCAAGAGACCCAGTACTTC.